The next 21 T cell receptor beta chains were all read from a single sample in a study of shared clonotypes between healthy human individuals. TCRdb's table, derived via immunoSEQ multiplex PCR, lists solely in-frame clones and lacks some. The sample records more than 1.2 million clones, approximately 98.5% being singletons. Source material: naive CD4+ T cells sorted from blood. The subset denotes: CD45RA+ positively selected. The receptor set was obtained from a man in his thirties or forties in good health.

This clone was picked up a small number of times. V is TRBV7-9 and J is TRBJ2-2, with D perhaps matching TRBD1 (6 bases). Trimming cost V 6 bases and J 2 bases, with 16 bases left between them. This CDR3 comprises 16 residues. Germline CDR1 reads SEHNR; CDR2 reads FQNEAQ (reference sequence). For the CDR3, the DNA is TGTGCCAGCAGGGAGATCAGGGGCGGAAACACCGGGGAGCTGTTTTTT. Its protein product is CASREIRGGNTGELFF.

The V call is TRBV9, the J call TRBJ1-5; 8 bases agree with TRBD1. J lost 4 bases, V lost 4 bases, and 7 bases had no gene match. CDR1 is SGDLS and CDR2 is YYNGEE in the germline V gene. The CDR3 totals 15 residues. CDR3 protein: CASSPRTGKNQPQHF. CDR3 bases: TGTGCCAGCAGCCCCCGGACAGGGAAAAATCAGCCCCAGCATTTT.

Concerning this clone: The sample contains more than one DNA sequence encoding this CDR3. This chain links TRBV15 with TRBJ2-7; no reliable D call. CDR1 and CDR2 (germline): LNHNV, YYDKDF (reference sequence). V lost 5 bases, J lost 4 bases, and 6 bases lay in between. The CDR3 length is 11 residues. CDR3 sequence: CATSHLYEQYF. The CDR3 DNA reads TGTGCCACCAGCCACTTATACGAGCAGTACTTC.

The chain employs TRBV18 and TRBJ1-4, with D tentatively TRBD1 (6 bases). The V gene's germline CDR1 is KGHSH and CDR2 LQKENI. Trimming pared 6 bases from V and 8 bases from J, leaving 19 bases between. The CDR3 runs 15 residues. In DNA, the CDR3 is TGTGCCAGCTCCCGGCGGAAGGACAGTACCGAAAAACTGTTTTTT. It translates to CASSRRKDSTEKLFF.

Concerning this clone: An end of the junction does not agree with germline; a read error may underlie this. The rearrangement joins TRBV28 to TRBJ2-7; D may correspond to TRBD1 or TRBD2 (5 bases each). In germline, CDR1 is MDHEN, CDR2 SYDVKM. There are 14 residues in the CDR3. The CDR3 DNA sequence: TGTGCGAGCAATCGGGGACCCCCAACCTACGAGCAGTACTTC. Residues: CASNRGPPTYEQYF.

This chain connects TRBV2 to TRBJ1-4; 7 bases are shared with TRBD1. Germline loops: CDR1 SNHLY, CDR2 FYNNEI. CDR3 size: 15 residues. The J segment lost 5 bases and the V segment lost 8 bases, leaving 11 bases of the junction unmatched. The CDR3 DNA reads TGTGCCAGCGGGCGGGACAGAGTTTCCAATGAAAAACTGTTTTTT. Its protein is CASGRDRVSNEKLFF.

The chain links TRBV27 to TRBJ1-5; possible D gene TRBD1, 5 bases. The CDR3 is 14 amino acids. Trimming left V 6 bases short and J 3 bases short, with 12 bases between. Germline lookup yields CDR1 MNHEY and CDR2 SMNVEV (reference sequence). CDR3 residues: CASRLDTYNQPQHF. As DNA, the CDR3 is TGTGCCAGCAGGCTGGACACCTACAATCAGCCCCAGCATTTT.

The chain employs TRBV10-2 and TRBJ2-1; no clear D. Trimming cost V 3 bases and J 7 bases, with 7 bases left between them. CDR1 is WSHSY and CDR2 is SAAADI in the germline V gene. The CDR3 length is 12 residues. The CDR3 DNA follows: TGCGCCAGCAGTGACGGGTTTAATGAGCAGTTCTTC. This translates into CASSDGFNEQFF.

V gene TRBV19 combines with J gene TRBJ2-7; unclear D gene. The CDR3 is made up of 11 amino acids. The germline V gene has CDR1 LNHDA and CDR2 SQIVND (reference sequence). V was shortened by 4 bases and J by 3 bases, with 4 bases between the two germline ends. The DNA of the CDR3 is TGTGCCAGTAGTAGAGACTACGAGCAGTACTTC. The encoded protein is CASSRDYEQYF.

V gene TRBV6-5 combines with J gene TRBJ2-7; 8 bases match TRBD1. The CDR3 runs to 13 residues. The V gene end was trimmed by 5 bases and the J gene end by 6 bases; junction bases not matched to a gene: 6. Germline lookup yields CDR1 MNHEY and CDR2 SVGAGI. In nucleotides, the CDR3 is TGTGCCAGCAGTAGGGACAGGCTAGGCGAGCAGTACTTC. Its translation is CASSRDRLGEQYF.

The chain uses TRBV28 and TRBJ2-1; 8 bases match TRBD2. Per germline, CDR1 MDHEN and CDR2 SYDVKM. CDR3 length: 16 residues. The trim removed 1 base at V and 8 bases at J, leaving 10 bases unmatched. CDR3 sequence: CASSLLAVGLGDEQFF. DNA of the CDR3: TGTGCCAGCAGTTTATTGGCTGTGGGACTAGGCGATGAGCAGTTCTTC.

The V gene is TRBV2, the J gene TRBJ1-3; D possibly corresponds to TRBD1 (6 bases). The V end was cut by 6 bases, the J end by 1 base, with 10 bases between. CDR1 and CDR2 from the germline V gene are SNHLY and FYNNEI. This CDR3 spans 14 amino acids. The CDR3 coding sequence is TGTGCCAGCAGCACAACAGGGTCTGGAAACACCATATATTTT. Its protein product is CASSTTGSGNTIYF.

This CDR3 is CSAESGRANTGELFF. The CDR3 DNA is TGCAGCGCCGAGAGCGGGAGGGCGAACACCGGGGAGCTGTTTTTT. The chain carries TRBV29-1 and TRBJ2-2, with 10 positions matching TRBD2. Germline V gives CDR1 SQVTM, CDR2 ANQGSEA. The length of the CDR3 is 15 residues. The trim removed 7 bases at V and 0 bases at J, leaving 5 bases unmatched.

The chain has TRBV7-9 and TRBJ1-4; D perhaps matches TRBD1 (5 bases). CDR3 length equals 15 residues. V was trimmed by 4 bases and J by 5 bases, leaving 14 bases between them. In germline, CDR1 is SEHNR, CDR2 FQNEAQ (reference sequence). This CDR3 is CASSSYSGRNEKLFF. The DNA for the CDR3 is TGTGCCAGCAGCTCCTACTCGGGGCGGAATGAAAAACTGTTTTTT.

The chain employs TRBV2 and TRBJ2-5; 9 bases fit TRBD1. The CDR3 extends over 18 amino acids. The ends lost 4 bases at V and 6 bases at J; junction bases unmatched: 18. The germline V gene encodes CDR1 SNHLY and CDR2 FYNNEI. The CDR3 DNA reads TGTGCCAGCAGTGTTAAACAGGGGGCGCCCTCGTATATGAAGACCCAGTACTTC. As protein: CASSVKQGAPSYMKTQYF.

The chain has TRBV18 and TRBJ2-5; TRBD2 matches 12 bases. Germline values: CDR1 KGHSH, CDR2 LQKENI. This CDR3 has 16 amino acids. J was trimmed by 4 bases and V by 4 bases; bases with no gene match: 7. DNA for the CDR3: TGTGCCAGCTCACAGACTAGCGGGAGTTCGGGAGAGACCCAGTACTTC. Protein: CASSQTSGSSGETQYF.

As to this clone: The same CDR3 can be traced to other DNA sequences in this sample. The V gene is TRBV2, the J gene TRBJ2-7; TRBD2 aligns across 8 bases. The CDR3 covers 14 residues. Germline V lookup: CDR1 SNHLY, CDR2 FYNNEI. V was pared by 7 bases and J by 0 bases, with 5 bases of the junction left unmatched. CDR3 in DNA: TGTGCCAGCAAGGAGCGGGAGAGCTCCTACGAGCAGTACTTC. Translating it yields CASKERESSYEQYF.

The gene calls are TRBV18 and TRBJ2-1, with 13 nucleotides matching TRBD2. Looked up from germline, CDR1 is KGHSH and CDR2 is LQKENI. The CDR3 runs 17 residues. J lost 7 bases, V lost 3 bases, and 9 bases had no gene match. In nucleotides, the CDR3 is TGTGCCAGCTCACCGACCGGGGGACTAGCGGGATCGAATGAGCAGTTCTTC. Translating gives CASSPTGGLAGSNEQFF.

This clone appeared a single time. The rearrangement links TRBV6-6 to TRBJ1-2; possibly TRBD1 for D (5 bases). The germline V gene has CDR1 MNHNY and CDR2 SVGAGI (reference sequence). With 2 bases removed from V and 1 base from J, the gap between germline ends came to 8 bases. This CDR3 spans 14 amino acids. The CDR3 sequence: CASSYDRVNYGYTF. Here the CDR3 DNA reads TGTGCCAGCAGTTACGACAGAGTTAACTATGGCTACACCTTC.

The chain combines TRBV7-9 with TRBJ2-7; no clear D. V lost 3 bases and J lost 6, with 6 bases in between. Germline CDR1 reads SEHNR; CDR2 reads FQNEAQ (reference sequence). This CDR3 region has 11 residues. The CDR3 is CASSFGSEQYF. CDR3 nucleotide sequence: TGTGCCAGCAGCTTCGGGTCCGAGCAGTACTTC.

The chain recombines TRBV5-1 with TRBJ2-7; a weak D match, TRBD1 (6 bases). V lost 0 bases to trimming and J lost 2 bases, with 12 bases between them. Germline lookup yields CDR1 SGHRS and CDR2 YFSETQ. This CDR3 is built from 15 residues. The CDR3 reads CASSLGTGKAYEQYF. The DNA of the CDR3 is TGCGCCAGCAGCTTGGGTACAGGGAAAGCCTACGAGCAGTACTTC.